A selection of T cell receptor beta chains follows, all from one sample in a study of blood T cell repertoires in COVID-19. TCRdb's table, derived via immunoSEQ multiplex PCR, lists solely in-frame clones and lacks some. The sample holds approximately 300,000 clones, about 90% seen once. Sequencing used peripheral blood. Source of these receptors: a woman in her forties or fifties who had recovered from COVID-19. CDR3s include the opening cysteine and the closing phenylalanine or tryptophan. Each record gives: V gene, CDR3 length, D gene, clone size, J gene, CDR3 protein, CDR3 DNA. A D gene is named only where the DNA matches it firmly. Clone size appears in some rows only: once, few, many, or a class for an expanded clone.

v_call: TRBV30
cdr3_length: 16
d_call: -
clone_size: -
j_call: TRBJ2-2
cdr3_aa: CAWSSGTELNTGELFF
cdr3_nt: TGTGCCTGGAGTAGCGGTACGGAATTGAACACCGGGGAGCTGTTTTTT

v_call: TRBV6-2/TRBV6-3
cdr3_length: 14
d_call: -
clone_size: -
j_call: TRBJ1-6
cdr3_aa: CASSQRFDNSPLHF
cdr3_nt: TGTGCCAGCAGCCAGAGATTTGATAATTCACCCCTCCACTTT

v_call: TRBV5-4
cdr3_length: 16
d_call: -
clone_size: -
j_call: TRBJ2-1
cdr3_aa: CASSLDMAGVLNEQFF
cdr3_nt: TGTGCCAGCAGCTTGGATATGGCAGGGGTTCTAAATGAGCAGTTCTTC

v_call: TRBV12-3/TRBV12-4
cdr3_length: 13
d_call: TRBD2
clone_size: -
j_call: TRBJ2-1
cdr3_aa: CASRDSGANEQFF
cdr3_nt: TGTGCCAGCAGGGATAGCGGGGCCAATGAGCAGTTCTTC

v_call: TRBV30
cdr3_length: 15
d_call: TRBD1
clone_size: -
j_call: TRBJ1-1
cdr3_aa: CARVRDREGYTEAFF
cdr3_nt: TGTGCCCGAGTCCGGGACAGGGAGGGATACACTGAAGCTTTCTTT

v_call: TRBV6-5
cdr3_length: 13
d_call: TRBD1
clone_size: -
j_call: TRBJ1-1
cdr3_aa: CASSSGQLSEAFF
cdr3_nt: TGTGCCAGCAGTTCGGGACAGCTCTCTGAAGCTTTCTTT

v_call: TRBV9
cdr3_length: 16
d_call: TRBD1
clone_size: -
j_call: TRBJ1-1
cdr3_aa: CASSIGQGKSGTEAFF
cdr3_nt: TGTGCCAGCAGCATAGGACAGGGGAAGTCGGGCACTGAAGCTTTCTTT

v_call: TRBV5-1
cdr3_length: 15
d_call: TRBD1
clone_size: -
j_call: TRBJ2-2
cdr3_aa: CASSLQGANTGELFF
cdr3_nt: TGCGCCAGCAGCCTACAGGGGGCGAACACCGGGGAGCTGTTTTTT

v_call: TRBV2
cdr3_length: 13
d_call: -
clone_size: few
j_call: TRBJ1-3
cdr3_aa: CASSDNSGNTIYF
cdr3_nt: TGTGCCAGCAGTGATAACTCTGGAAACACCATATATTTT

v_call: TRBV4-3
cdr3_length: 16
d_call: TRBD2
clone_size: -
j_call: TRBJ2-3
cdr3_aa: CASSQEAGGGTDTQYF
cdr3_nt: TGCGCCAGCAGCCAAGAAGCGGGGGGCGGGACAGATACGCAGTATTTT

v_call: TRBV7-2
cdr3_length: 16
d_call: -
clone_size: -
j_call: TRBJ1-2
cdr3_aa: CASSLDLGQGYYGYTF
cdr3_nt: TGTGCCAGCAGCCTAGATTTGGGGCAGGGGTACTATGGCTACACCTTC

v_call: TRBV10-3
cdr3_length: 15
d_call: -
clone_size: -
j_call: TRBJ1-1
cdr3_aa: CAISESPGMDTEAFF
cdr3_nt: TGTGCCATCAGTGAGTCTCCAGGTATGGACACTGAAGCTTTCTTT

v_call: TRBV11-2
cdr3_length: 13
d_call: -
clone_size: -
j_call: TRBJ2-1
cdr3_aa: CASGVSGYNEQFF
cdr3_nt: TGTGCCAGCGGCGTTTCGGGCTACAATGAGCAGTTCTTC

v_call: TRBV2
cdr3_length: 18
d_call: TRBD2
clone_size: -
j_call: TRBJ2-4
cdr3_aa: CASSETSGGALAKNIQYF
cdr3_nt: TGTGCCAGCAGTGAAACTAGCGGGGGAGCGCTAGCCAAAAACATTCAGTACTTC

v_call: TRBV29-1
cdr3_length: 15
d_call: -
clone_size: -
j_call: TRBJ2-2
cdr3_aa: CSVFKGHTNTGELFF
cdr3_nt: TGCAGCGTTTTTAAGGGACATACGAACACCGGGGAGCTGTTTTTT

v_call: TRBV4-3
cdr3_length: 15
d_call: -
clone_size: -
j_call: TRBJ1-1
cdr3_aa: CASSQVVSPGTEAFF
cdr3_nt: TGCGCCAGCAGCCAAGTAGTCTCCCCGGGCACTGAAGCTTTCTTT

v_call: TRBV7-2
cdr3_length: 15
d_call: -
clone_size: few
j_call: TRBJ1-1
cdr3_aa: CASSESNRAGVEAFF
cdr3_nt: TGTGCCAGCAGCGAGTCGAACCGGGCCGGGGTTGAAGCTTTCTTT

v_call: TRBV9
cdr3_length: 16
d_call: TRBD1
clone_size: -
j_call: TRBJ2-5
cdr3_aa: CASSVGQGTGGETQYF
cdr3_nt: TGTGCCAGCAGCGTAGGACAGGGGACAGGGGGAGAGACCCAGTACTTC

v_call: TRBV11-2
cdr3_length: 15
d_call: -
clone_size: -
j_call: TRBJ1-1
cdr3_aa: CASSPRGALNTEAFF
cdr3_nt: TGTGCCAGCAGCCCCCGGGGGGCATTGAACACTGAAGCTTTCTTT

v_call: TRBV4-1
cdr3_length: 13
d_call: -
clone_size: -
j_call: TRBJ1-2
cdr3_aa: CASSRPEGYGYTF
cdr3_nt: TGCGCCAGCAGTCGTCCCGAGGGCTATGGCTACACCTTC